These T cell receptor beta chains were read from a single sample in a study of blood T cells in healthy people across ages. TCRdb used MiXCR to reprocess the 5' RACE reads, holding one entry per CDR3 protein. Found here are about 540,000 distinct CDR3 sequences, less than 25% of them singletons; the top ten hold roughly 9%. Another study also made use of these data, one on T cells of mothers and their children.

The sequencing input was blood. All receptors come from a boy between 10 and 17 years old in good health. The CDR3 runs from the conserved cysteine through the conserved F or W. The order of the fields is D gene, J gene, clone size, V gene, CDR3 DNA, CDR3 protein. The D gene is left open where the match is weak. For some rows the clone size is stated as once, few or many, or as a class when expanded; others skip it.

>TRBD1|TRBJ1-6|-|TRBV12-3/TRBV12-4
TGTGCCAGCACCTTGGGACAGACTAATTCACCCCTCCACTTT
CASTLGQTNSPLHF
>TRBD1|TRBJ1-2|-|TRBV6-6
TGTGCCAGCGTGGTGGGGGACAGTATTTATGGCTACACCTTC
CASVVGDSIYGYTF
>TRBD1|TRBJ1-2|-|TRBV20-1
TGCAGTGCATATCCGGGACAGCTGAACTATGGCTACACCTTC
CSAYPGQLNYGYTF
>TRBD1|TRBJ2-1|few|TRBV28
TGTGCCAGCAGTGGGACAGGGGACTACAATGAGCAGTTCTTC
CASSGTGDYNEQFF
>TRBD1|TRBJ1-1|few|TRBV7-9
TGTGCCAGCAGCTACTCCGGGACAGATGAAGCTTTCTTT
CASSYSGTDEAFF
>-|TRBJ1-1|-|TRBV7-6
TGTGCCAGCAGCTTCCCGGCGGTGGGTGAAGCTTTCTTT
CASSFPAVGEAFF
>-|TRBJ2-5|few|TRBV7-2
TGTGCCAGCACCCCTCCCCCCAGGGGTCAGACCCAGTACTTC
CASTPPPRGQTQYF
>-|TRBJ2-5|-|TRBV21-1
TGTGCCAGCAGCAAAAGGGAGGCCAGGCCCCCAGAGACCCAGTACTTC
CASSKREARPPETQYF
>-|TRBJ2-3|few|TRBV29-1
TGCAGCGTTGAACCCAGGGTTTCAGATACGCAGTATTTT
CSVEPRVSDTQYF
>-|TRBJ2-7|few|TRBV28
TGTGCCAGCACCCGATGGAGGACACCCCAGACAGGCACCTACGAGCAGTACTTC
CASTRWRTPQTGTYEQYF
>TRBD2|TRBJ2-5|-|TRBV12-3/TRBV12-4
TGTGCCAGCAGTTTTATAGCGGGAGGAGAGACCCAGTACTTC
CASSFIAGGETQYF
>-|TRBJ2-5|-|TRBV20-1
TGCAGTGCCTCGTGGCACCAGGGTGCAGAGACCCAGTACTTC
CSASWHQGAETQYF
>-|TRBJ2-3|few|TRBV20-1
TGCAGTGCTAGAGAGCTTACAGATACGCAGTATTTT
CSARELTDTQYF
>TRBD1|TRBJ2-3|few|TRBV6-5
TGTGCCAGCAGTTACTCGAACCCGGGACAGGGCCATTATCGTATCACAGATACGCAGTATTTT
CASSYSNPGQGHYRITDTQYF
>-|TRBJ1-1|-|TRBV6-6
TGTGCCAGCAGTGAGGGGGGTATAACTTTCTTT
CASSEGGITFF
>TRBD1|TRBJ1-2|-|TRBV5-8
TGTGCCAGCAGCGGGGGACAGGCCTATGGCTACACCTTC
CASSGGQAYGYTF
>-|TRBJ1-1|-|TRBV19
TGTGCCAGTCTAGGAAATCTCCCCGGGCCTGAAGCTTTCTTT
CASLGNLPGPEAFF
>-|TRBJ2-5|many|TRBV11-2
TGTGCCAGCAGCTCCTTTAGAGGACAAGAGACCCAGTACTTC
CASSSFRGQETQYF
>-|TRBJ2-5|many|TRBV6-1
TGTGCCAGCAGTGTCTCGGACCAAGAGACCCAGTACTTC
CASSVSDQETQYF
>-|TRBJ2-1|few|TRBV5-1
TGCGCCAGCAGCTCCCTGGCTAGCAGCAATGAGCAGTTCTTC
CASSSLASSNEQFF
>TRBD1|TRBJ2-1|many|TRBV5-1
TGCGCCAGCAGCTCCGGGACAGGACTCTACAATGAGCAGTTCTTC
CASSSGTGLYNEQFF
>-|TRBJ2-5|-|TRBV15
TGTGCCACCAGCAGAGATGGTGGCCTACAAGAGACCCAGTACTTC
CATSRDGGLQETQYF
>-|TRBJ2-3|-|TRBV20-1
TGCAGTGCTAGTAGGTCCACGGCCCTTACGCAGTATTTT
CSASRSTALTQYF
>TRBD1|TRBJ2-2|-|TRBV9
TGTGCCAGCAGCTGGGGACAGGGGATAACCGGGGAGCTGTTTTTT
CASSWGQGITGELFF
>-|TRBJ2-5|-|TRBV18
TGTGCCAGCTCGCAAATCTCAACTTACAGGGTGGAGACCCAGTACTTC
CASSQISTYRVETQYF
>-|TRBJ1-2|few|TRBV20-1
TGCAGTGCTAGAGATCAGGGGCTTTGCACCTTC
CSARDQGLCTF
>TRBD1|TRBJ1-2|few|TRBV29-1
TGCAGCGTTGAAAATAGGGACAGGGGGGGCTATGGCTACACCTTC
CSVENRDRGGYGYTF
>-|TRBJ2-5|-|TRBV9
TGTGCCAGCAGCCCCGGACAGTCGGGGACCCAGTACTTC
CASSPGQSGTQYF
>TRBD1|TRBJ2-1|many|TRBV20-1
TGCAGTGCTAGAGTTGGGACAGGGGATGTGGATGAGCAGTTCTTC
CSARVGTGDVDEQFF
>-|TRBJ1-1|few|TRBV5-1
TGCGCCAGCAGCCCCGGGGGTACAGAAGAAGCTTTCTTT
CASSPGGTEEAFF
>-|TRBJ2-2|few|TRBV12-3/TRBV12-4
TGTGCCAGCAGTGCTCGGTTAACCGGGGAGCTGTTTTTT
CASSARLTGELFF
>-|TRBJ1-6|few|TRBV20-1
TGCAGTGCTAGAGACGGGGACATTGGGGCTAATTCACCCCTCCACTTT
CSARDGDIGANSPLHF
>-|TRBJ2-3|few|TRBV25-1
TGTGCCAGCAGTGTCGGGCTTACAGATACGCAGTATTTT
CASSVGLTDTQYF
>TRBD1|TRBJ1-2|few|TRBV7-9
TGTGCCAGCAGCCCTAGGGACAGGGTAGGCGGCTACACCTTC
CASSPRDRVGGYTF
>TRBD1|TRBJ1-4|few|TRBV6-5
TGTGCCAGCAGTTACTCGATACAGGGGTCTGAAAAACTGTTTTTT
CASSYSIQGSEKLFF
>-|TRBJ2-7|once|TRBV4-1
TGCGCCAGCAGCCAAGTCGGCAGGGAGTGGGAGCAGTACTTC
CASSQVGREWEQYF
>TRBD2|TRBJ2-5|-|TRBV5-1
TGCGCCAGCAGCTTGGAGAGCCTAGCGGGGGGTCAAGAGACCCAGTACTTC
CASSLESLAGGQETQYF
>-|TRBJ2-6|few|TRBV28
TGTGCCAGCAGTTTGGCGGGACTGAGCTCTGGGGCCAACGTCCTGACTTTC
CASSLAGLSSGANVLTF
>TRBD1|TRBJ2-1|-|TRBV6-1
TGTGCCAGCAGTGAATGGAGACAGGGGGCAAATGAGCAGTTCTTC
CASSEWRQGANEQFF
>-|TRBJ1-1|-|TRBV6-1
TGTGCCAGCAGTGCTCTAACCTCCGGGGGGACTGAAGCTTTCTTT
CASSALTSGGTEAFF
>-|TRBJ2-7|few|TRBV7-2
TGTGCCAGCACCGGGACCCCTTCCTACGAGCAGTACTTC
CASTGTPSYEQYF
>-|TRBJ2-5|few|TRBV29-1
TGCAGCGTTGAAGGGACAGTAAACATCTTATCAGAGACCCAGTACTTC
CSVEGTVNILSETQYF
>-|TRBJ1-5|-|TRBV6-2/TRBV6-3
TGTGCCAGCAGACGACAGGTTCTAGGCAATCAGCCCCAGCATTTT
CASRRQVLGNQPQHF
>-|TRBJ2-1|once|TRBV20-1
TGCAGTGCTAGAGATTATTGGCAGGTCGAGTACAATGAGCAGTTCTTC
CSARDYWQVEYNEQFF
>-|TRBJ2-7|few|TRBV18
TGTGCCAGCTCTACGACCCCGAACCCCTACGAGCAGTACTTC
CASSTTPNPYEQYF
>-|TRBJ2-2|few|TRBV5-1
TGCGCCAGCAGCTTGATGGGGGGGCCCTCGAACACCGGGGAGCTGTTTTTT
CASSLMGGPSNTGELFF
>-|TRBJ2-7|-|TRBV20-1
TGCAGTGCTAGAGATCTAATCGTCGAGCAGTACTTC
CSARDLIVEQYF
>-|TRBJ2-7|few|TRBV7-2
TGTGCCAGCAGCCCCGAGGTATCCTACGAGCAGTACTTC
CASSPEVSYEQYF
>-|TRBJ1-4|-|TRBV4-3
TGCGCCAGCAGCCTTCGAGGACGGGGTGAAAAACTGTTTTTT
CASSLRGRGEKLFF
>TRBD1|TRBJ2-7|-|TRBV12-3/TRBV12-4
TGTGCCACCCGGAGGACAGGTGCCTACGAGCAGTACTTC
CATRRTGAYEQYF
>-|TRBJ2-1|-|TRBV20-1
TGCAGTGCTAGAAATGGTGAGAATGGGCAGTTCTTC
CSARNGENGQFF
>-|TRBJ2-7|-|TRBV13
TGTGCCAGCAGGGAGAGGTCCAGTGAGGGCTACGAGCAGTACTTC
CASRERSSEGYEQYF
>-|TRBJ2-4|-|TRBV20-1
TGCAGTGCTAGAGATTTGGCAACAGCCAAAAACATTCAGTACTTC
CSARDLATAKNIQYF
>TRBD2|TRBJ2-2|-|TRBV7-2
TGTGCCAGCAGGCCGGGACTAGCGTCCGGGGAGCTGTTTTTT
CASRPGLASGELFF
>TRBD1|TRBJ2-7|few|TRBV7-6
TGTGCCAGCAGCCTCATCGACAGGGGTACCAACGAGCAGTACTTC
CASSLIDRGTNEQYF
>-|TRBJ1-4|-|TRBV7-2
TGTGCCAGCAGCCCCAGACTAACTAATGAAAAACTGTTTTTT
CASSPRLTNEKLFF
>-|TRBJ2-6|few|TRBV18
TGTGCCAGCTCACCCCGGGGGAGGGGGCAAGACGTCCTGACTTTC
CASSPRGRGQDVLTF
>-|TRBJ2-7|-|TRBV6-2/TRBV6-3
TGTGCCAGCAGTTACTCCCACCCGGACTACGAGCAGTACTTC
CASSYSHPDYEQYF
>TRBD1|TRBJ2-7|-|TRBV2
TGTGCCTGGTCCAGGGGGCGAACCTACGAGCAGTACTTC
CAWSRGRTYEQYF